A single sample gave rise to the 2 T cell receptor beta chains below, sequenced in a study of CD8 T cells in ankylosing spondylitis. TCRdb independently ran MiXCR on the 5' RACE reads; one entry per CDR3 protein. The profile shows 230,000 or so distinct CDR3 sequences, roughly a quarter of them singletons. The sequencing sample was made of blood, either unsorted or a sorted T cell fraction (not recorded which). Receptor source: a male donor with ankylosing spondylitis or in good health (not recorded which).

This clonotype was picked up many times. The chain uses TRBV5-6 and TRBJ2-2; 9 nucleotides match TRBD2. The V and J ends lost 0 bases and 4 bases, in that order; junction bases with no gene match: 4. Germline-derived CDR1 and CDR2 are SGHDT and YYEEEE. The CDR3 is 16 residues long. Here the CDR3 reads CASSLGLAVFTGELFF. DNA of the CDR3: TGTGCCAGCAGCTTGGGACTAGCGGTTTTCACCGGGGAGCTGTTTTTT. Combining the CDR3 with reference TRBV5-6 and TRBJ2-2 gives the whole variable domain DAGVTQSPTHLIKTRGQQVTLRCSPKSGHDTVSWYQQALGQGPQFIFQYYEEEERQRGNFPDRFSGHQFPNYSSELNVNALLLGDSALYLCASSLGLAVFTGELFFGEGSRLTVL.

This clonotype came up many times. The chain combines TRBV6-5 with TRBJ2-1, with no clear D. In germline, CDR1 is MNHEY, CDR2 SVGAGI. This CDR3 is built from 11 residues. With 5 bases removed from V and 7 bases from J, the gap between germline ends came to 6 bases. DNA of the CDR3: TGTGCCAGCAGTAACCGAAATGAGCAGTTCTTC. This gives the protein CASSNRNEQFF.